Following are 2 T cell receptor beta chains from one sample sequenced in a study of T cells in narcolepsy. The repertoire was sequenced with immunoSEQ multiplex PCR; TCRdb's copy has only in-frame clones and lacks some. The repertoire holds some 15,000 clones, with 72% as singletons. Sequencing used CD45RA- memory CD8+ T cells from PBMCs. These receptor sequences come from a human donor with narcolepsy.

J is TRBJ2-7 and V is TRBV2; no clear D. Germline lookup yields CDR1 SNHLY and CDR2 FYNNEI. The CDR3 totals 11 residues. Trimming removed 5 bases from V and 5 bases from J, with 7 bases in between. The CDR3 nucleotides read TGTGCCAGCAGTCAAATGGACGAGCAGTACTTC. Translated, it gives CASSQMDEQYF. Combining the CDR3 with reference TRBV2 and TRBJ2-7 gives the whole variable domain EPEVTQTPSHQVTQMGQEVILRCVPISNHLYFYWYRQILGQKVEFLVSFYNNEISEKSEIFDDQFSVERPDGSNFTLKIRSTKLEDSAMYFCASSQMDEQYFGPGTRLTVT.

The chain uses TRBV5-1 and TRBJ2-3; 9 positions match TRBD2. Germline CDR1 is SGHRS and CDR2 is YFSETQ. The CDR3 length is 15 residues. With 5 bases clipped from V and 4 bases from J, the junction kept 8 bases outside the gene matches. The CDR3: CASRLIAGASDTQYF. CDR3 coding DNA: TGCGCCAGCAGGCTAATAGCGGGGGCCTCAGATACGCAGTATTTT.